Each of the 24 T cell receptor beta chains below was sequenced from the same sample in a study of blood T cells in healthy people across ages. Primers used in a second PCR of about 6 to 12 cycles were a sample-barcoded 5' primer and a J-beta primer mix. TCRdb passed the 5' RACE reads through MiXCR, listing each CDR3 protein once. The data contain some 1.4 million distinct CDR3 sequences, around 39% of them singletons. The sequenced sample was blood. The receptors originated from a woman between 18 and 30 years old in good health.

The genes are TRBV7-8 and TRBJ2-3; D gene unclear. Germline values: CDR1 SGHVS, CDR2 FQNEAQ. CDR3 size: 17 residues. V lost 3 bases and J 4 bases, leaving 20 bases between the germline ends. The CDR3 spells CASSFFMAPSLSDTQYF. The DNA for the CDR3 is TGTGCCAGCAGCTTTTTTATGGCCCCAAGCCTCTCAGATACGCAGTATTTT.

On this clonotype: In this CDR3 the conserved last residue, phenylalanine or tryptophan, is missing, so a read error is likely. V usage is TRBV5-1 and J usage is TRBJ2-7, with D perhaps matching TRBD1 (6 bases). CDR3 length equals 14 residues. Germline loops: CDR1 SGHRS, CDR2 YFSETQ. V was pared by 3 bases and J by 1 base, with 11 bases between. CDR3 protein: CASSYNDRSYEQYL. In DNA form, the CDR3 reads TGCGCCAGCAGCTACAATGACAGGTCCTACGAGCAGTACTTA.

The chain is built from TRBV7-8 and TRBJ1-2; D is ambiguous. The CDR3 contains 13 residues. Germline CDR1 is SGHVS and CDR2 is FQNEAQ. Trimming shortened V by 7 bases and J by 5 bases, and 14 bases separated the two germline ends. The CDR3 DNA follows: TGTGCCAGCACGCAAGGGTCGCCGTATGGCTACACCTTC. This encodes CASTQGSPYGYTF.

This chain links TRBV19 with TRBJ2-5; D remains ambiguous. Per germline, CDR1 LNHDA and CDR2 SQIVND (reference sequence). The CDR3 extends over 15 amino acids. V was trimmed by 3 bases and J by 4 bases, leaving 15 bases between them. The CDR3 sequence: CASSISLGRPETQYF. The CDR3 DNA sequence: TGTGCCAGTAGTATCTCGTTAGGACGCCCAGAGACCCAGTACTTC. Filled out from reference TRBV19 and TRBJ2-5, the complete variable domain reads DGGITQSPKYLFRKEGQNVTLSCEQNLNHDAMYWYRQDPGQGLRLIYYSQIVNDFQKGDIAEGYSVSREKKESFPLTVTSAQKNPTAFYLCASSISLGRPETQYFGPGTRLLVL.

This clonotype was detected only a few times. The chain joins TRBV5-1 to TRBJ1-2; the match to TRBD1 covers 7 bases. CDR1 SGHRS and CDR2 YFSETQ come from the germline V gene. The V segment lost 4 bases and the J segment 4 bases; nucleotides outside the gene matches: 10. This CDR3 comprises 15 residues. CDR3 sequence reads: CASSRAGQDSYGYTF. The CDR3 DNA sequence: TGCGCCAGCAGCCGGGCAGGACAGGATTCCTATGGCTACACCTTC.

The V gene is TRBV7-2, the J gene TRBJ1-2, with D unclear. The CDR3 length is 15 residues. V was cut by 2 bases and J by 1 base, with 11 bases left in between. Germline-derived CDR1 and CDR2 are SGHTA and FQGNSA. CDR3 sequence: CASSLNVGSNYGYTF. CDR3 nucleotide sequence: TGTGCCAGCAGCTTAAATGTGGGGAGTAACTATGGCTACACCTTC.

CDR3 amino acids: CASSLPGGGGSYEQYF. The DNA for the CDR3 is TGTGCCAGCAGCCTGCCGGGAGGGGGCGGCTCCTACGAGCAGTACTTC. The chain employs TRBV13 and TRBJ2-7, with D perhaps matching TRBD2 (8 bases). The V gene's germline CDR1 is PRHDT and CDR2 FYEKMQ (reference sequence). The V and J ends lost 5 bases and 0 bases respectively, with 17 bases between them. The CDR3 runs to 16 residues.

V gene TRBV28 combines with J gene TRBJ2-3, with a tentative D call TRBD1 (5 bases). The V gene lost 5 bases and the J gene lost 3 bases, with 12 bases spanning the gap. This CDR3 has 14 residues. Germline loops: CDR1 MDHEN, CDR2 SYDVKM. DNA for the CDR3: TGTGCCAGCAGTAGGGTGACAGTGACAGATACGCAGTATTTT. Its protein product is CASSRVTVTDTQYF.

This clonotype has more than one count but fewer than ten. The gene calls are TRBV7-8 and TRBJ2-2; TRBD1 is a possible D gene (5 bases). Trimming took off 0 bases at V and 6 bases at J, with 11 bases between the two ends. The V gene's germline CDR1 is SGHVS and CDR2 FQNEAQ. The CDR3 sequence is 15 residues long. CDR3 sequence (DNA): TGTGCCAGCAGCTTAGCACTCAGGGCATCCGGGGAGCTGTTTTTT. It encodes CASSLALRASGELFF.

This rearrangement joins TRBV20-1 to TRBJ2-3; the D gene is possibly TRBD2 (6 bases). Germline CDR1 DFQATT, CDR2 SNEGSKA (reference sequence). The CDR3 has 15 residues. Trimming removed 2 bases from V and 0 bases from J, with 12 bases in between. CDR3 loop: CSARIPGSSTDTQYF. The CDR3 DNA is TGCAGTGCTAGAATCCCCGGGAGTAGCACAGATACGCAGTATTTT.

The V gene is TRBV5-1, the J gene TRBJ2-7; 7 positions agree with TRBD1. This CDR3 contains 16 residues. Germline CDR1 and CDR2: SGHRS and YFSETQ. V was pared by 4 bases and J by 0 bases, with 10 bases of the junction left unmatched. CDR3 DNA: TGCGCCAGCAGCGAACCGACAGGGACAAGCTCCTACGAGCAGTACTTC. Encoded protein: CASSEPTGTSSYEQYF.

This chain uses TRBV7-9 with TRBJ1-1; TRBD1 might be the D (5 bases). In germline, CDR1 is SEHNR, CDR2 FQNEAQ (reference sequence). The CDR3 runs 14 residues. V lost 6 bases and J 8 bases, leaving 19 bases between the germline ends. This CDR3 reads CASSLRGEGEEAFF. Written as DNA, the CDR3 is TGTGCCAGCAGTCTCCGGGGGGAAGGTGAAGAAGCTTTCTTT.

The chain is built from TRBV5-1 and TRBJ2-4; 9 bases fit TRBD1. Germline values: CDR1 SGHRS, CDR2 YFSETQ. CDR3 length: 16 residues. The V segment lost 0 bases and the J segment 9 bases; nucleotides outside the gene matches: 10. The CDR3 loop reads CASSLEYGTGFGIQYF. The CDR3 nucleotides read TGCGCCAGCAGCTTGGAATACGGGACAGGGTTTGGCATTCAGTACTTC.

This clonotype has a handful of counts. The rearrangement links TRBV28 to TRBJ1-4; D may be TRBD1 (5 bases). Germline values: CDR1 MDHEN, CDR2 SYDVKM. The CDR3 spans 16 residues. Between the trimmed V and J ends, which lost 6 bases and 2 bases, there was a span of 16 bases. CDR3 DNA: TGTGCCAGCAGCCCCCGGACAACCTCTACTAATGAAAAACTGTTTTTT. It encodes CASSPRTTSTNEKLFF. Full variable domain (missing parts from reference TRBV28 and TRBJ1-4): DVKVTQSSRYLVKRTGEKVFLECVQDMDHENMFWYRQDPGLGLRLIYFSYDVKMKEKGDIPEGYSVSREKKERFSLILESASTNQTSMYLCASSPRTTSTNEKLFFGSGTQLSVL.

The V call is TRBV11-2, the J call TRBJ2-3, with unresolved D. Germline V gene lookup returns CDR1 SGHAT and CDR2 FQNNGV. This CDR3 is built from 13 residues. Trimming removed 0 bases from V and 6 bases from J, with 7 bases in between. In DNA form, the CDR3 reads TGTGCCAGCAGCTTAGAGGCCAGGGATACGCAGTATTTT. Translated: CASSLEARDTQYF. Full variable domain (remainder filled in from reference TRBV11-2 and TRBJ2-3): EAGVAQSPRYKIIEKRQSVAFWCNPISGHATLYWYQQILGQGPKLLIQFQNNGVVDDSQLPKDRFSAERLKGVDSTLKIQPAKLEDSAVYLCASSLEARDTQYFGPGTRLTVL.

This clonotype was seen more than once but under ten times. The chain uses TRBV5-1 and TRBJ2-2; TRBD2 matches at 13 bases. The CDR3 has 18 amino acids. V shed 3 bases, J shed 3 bases, and the junction held 8 bases outside the gene matches. Per the germline V gene, CDR1 is SGHRS and CDR2 is YFSETQ. CDR3 loop: CASSWDPGLAGYTGELFF. The CDR3 region has the DNA TGCGCCAGCAGCTGGGACCCGGGACTAGCGGGATACACCGGGGAGCTGTTTTTT.

The chain has TRBV5-1 and TRBJ2-7, with D maybe TRBD2 (6 bases). The CDR3 consists of 13 residues. V shed 4 bases and J shed 5 bases, with 13 bases lying between them. Germline V CDR1 and CDR2: SGHRS, YFSETQ. The CDR3 coding sequence is TGCGCCAGCAGCCGGGAGATGTTGGACGAGCAGTACTTC. It encodes CASSREMLDEQYF.

For this clonotype: One end of the junction is discordant with germline, which a read error may explain. The rearrangement joins TRBV7-2 to TRBJ2-1; TRBD2 matches 15 bases. From germline, CDR1 is SGHTA and CDR2 FQGNSA. This CDR3 contains 16 residues. In nucleotides, the CDR3 is TGTGCCAGCAGCCTAGCGGGACTAGCGGGAGGTGATGAGCAGTTCTTC. It translates to CASSLAGLAGGDEQFF.

The sample holds a few counts of this clonotype. The chain links TRBV5-1 to TRBJ2-7; 7 nucleotides line up with TRBD2. The germline V gene has CDR1 SGHRS and CDR2 YFSETQ. This CDR3 has 15 amino acids. V shed 4 bases and J 1 base; nucleotides not matched to a gene: 8. The CDR3 sequence: CASSREVSRSYEQYF. As DNA, the CDR3 is TGCGCCAGCAGCCGGGAGGTCTCGAGATCCTACGAGCAGTACTTC.

This clonotype was counted only a few times. At one of its ends the junction is not consistent with the germline gene, which may arise from a read error. The rearrangement uses TRBV7-7 and TRBJ2-1; 9 bases map to TRBD2. The CDR3 extends over 15 amino acids. The germline gives CDR1 SSHAT, CDR2 FNYEAQ (reference sequence). The CDR3 nucleotides read TGTGCTAGCAGCTTAGGAGCGGGGGGTTTAGATGAGCAGTTCTTC. Translated, it gives CASSLGAGGLDEQFF.

The V call is TRBV20-1, the J call TRBJ1-3; D gene unclear. This CDR3 contains 12 residues. V was clipped by 6 bases and J by 4 bases, with 10 bases between them. The V gene's germline CDR1 is DFQATT and CDR2 SNEGSKA (reference sequence). The CDR3 nucleotides are TGCAGTGCCCCTTCGGCCGGAAACACCATATATTTT. Amino acid sequence: CSAPSAGNTIYF.

This clonotype came up a few times. The chain joins TRBV3-1 to TRBJ1-2, with D unresolved. The CDR3 extends over 12 amino acids. Germline lookup yields CDR1 LGHDT and CDR2 YNNKEL (reference sequence). Trimming took off 8 bases at V and 8 bases at J, with 15 bases between the two ends. CDR3 nucleotide sequence: TGTGCCAGCCGCCTAGGGAGTCGGGGCTACACCTTC. Its translation: CASRLGSRGYTF. The variable domain in full, completed from reference TRBV3-1 and TRBJ1-2, reads DTAVSQTPKYLVTQMGNDKSIKCEQNLGHDTMYWYKQDSKKFLKIMFSYNNKELIINETVPNRFSPKSPDKAHLNLHINSLELGDSAVYFCASRLGSRGYTFGSGTRLTVV.

The chain carries TRBV7-9 and TRBJ2-1; the D call may be TRBD1 or TRBD2 (5 bases each). With the DNA end fitting TRBJ2-7 better, the J assignment may be wrong. The CDR3 is 17 amino acids. Germline CDR1 and CDR2: SEHNR and FQNEAQ (reference sequence). CDR3: CASSPQGLRGPYNEQYF. CDR3 DNA: TGTGCCAGCAGTCCACAAGGGCTCCGGGGACCCTACAATGAGCAGTACTTC.

This clonotype was seen a few times. J is TRBJ2-7 and V is TRBV7-9; TRBD1 is a possible D gene (5 bases). V lost 5 bases to trimming and J lost 2 bases, with 16 bases between them. The CDR3 sequence is 15 residues long. Germline V gives CDR1 SEHNR, CDR2 FQNEAQ (reference sequence). CDR3 region: CASSQGADRTYEQYF. The CDR3 nucleotides are TGTGCCAGCAGCCAAGGGGCGGACCGGACCTACGAGCAGTACTTC.